The clone carrying this T cell receptor beta chain was counted only a few times. This sample was taken from a study of blood T cell repertoires in COVID-19. The data were produced by immunoSEQ multiplex PCR, yet TCRdb's version contains in-frame clones alone and is incomplete. Of 200,000 to 250,000 clones in the sample, about 88% are singletons; the top ten hold roughly 10%. The CDR3 consists of 15 residues. The germline V and J ends were trimmed by 4 bases and 7 bases, with 16 bases remaining between them. In germline, CDR1 is SEHNR, CDR2 FQNEAQ (reference sequence). The chain couples TRBV7-9 to TRBJ1-4; TRBD1 might be the D (6 bases). The material sequenced was peripheral blood. This clonotype originated in a woman between 45 and 60 years old with COVID-19, enrolled during active disease. The CDR3 DNA is TGTGCCAGCAGCTCTCTACAGGGAATGGGTGAAAAACTGTTTTTT. It translates to CASSSLQGMGEKLFF.